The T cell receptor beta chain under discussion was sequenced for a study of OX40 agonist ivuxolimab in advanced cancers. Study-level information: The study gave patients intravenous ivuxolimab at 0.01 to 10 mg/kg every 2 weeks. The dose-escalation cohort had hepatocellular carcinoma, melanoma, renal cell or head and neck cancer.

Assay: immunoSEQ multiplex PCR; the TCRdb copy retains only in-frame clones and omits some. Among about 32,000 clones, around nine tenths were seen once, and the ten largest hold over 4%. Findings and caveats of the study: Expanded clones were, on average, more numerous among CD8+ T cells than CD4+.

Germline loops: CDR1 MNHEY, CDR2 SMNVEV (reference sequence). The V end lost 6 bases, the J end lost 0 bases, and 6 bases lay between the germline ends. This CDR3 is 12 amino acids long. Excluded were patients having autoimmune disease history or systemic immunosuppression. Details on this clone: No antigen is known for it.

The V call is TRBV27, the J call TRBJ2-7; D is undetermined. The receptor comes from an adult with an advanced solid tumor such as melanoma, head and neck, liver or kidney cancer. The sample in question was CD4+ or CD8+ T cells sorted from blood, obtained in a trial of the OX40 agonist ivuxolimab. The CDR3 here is CASRSLSYEQYF. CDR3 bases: TGTGCCAGCAGGAGCCTCTCCTACGAGCAGTACTTC.